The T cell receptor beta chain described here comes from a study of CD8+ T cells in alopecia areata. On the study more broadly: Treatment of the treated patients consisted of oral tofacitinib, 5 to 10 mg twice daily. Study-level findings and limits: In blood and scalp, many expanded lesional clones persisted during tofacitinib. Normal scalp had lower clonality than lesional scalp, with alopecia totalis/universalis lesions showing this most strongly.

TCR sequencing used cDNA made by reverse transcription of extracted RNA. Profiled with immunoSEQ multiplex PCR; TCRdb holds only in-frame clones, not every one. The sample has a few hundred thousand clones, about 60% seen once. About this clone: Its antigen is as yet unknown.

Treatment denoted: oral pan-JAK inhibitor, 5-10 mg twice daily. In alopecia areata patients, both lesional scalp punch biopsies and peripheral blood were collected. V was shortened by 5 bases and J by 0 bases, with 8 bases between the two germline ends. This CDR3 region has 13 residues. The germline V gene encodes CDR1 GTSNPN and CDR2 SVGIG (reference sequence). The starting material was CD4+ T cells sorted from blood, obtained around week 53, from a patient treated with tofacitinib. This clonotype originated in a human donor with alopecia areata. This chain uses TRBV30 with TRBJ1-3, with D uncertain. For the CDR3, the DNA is TGTGCCTGGGTCAGATCCTCTGGAAACACCATATATTTT. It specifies CAWVRSSGNTIYF.